Listed below are T cell receptor beta chains from one sample, sequenced in a study of blood T cell repertoires in COVID-19. The repertoire was sequenced with immunoSEQ multiplex PCR; TCRdb's copy has only in-frame clones and lacks some. The data show roughly 120,000 clones, roughly 80% seen once. Sample: peripheral blood. The receptor set was obtained from a man aged 25-40 years with acute or convalescent COVID-19. Each CDR3 is given with its conserved first and last residue. Fields, in order: D gene, clone size, J gene, CDR3 length, V gene, CDR3 protein, CDR3 DNA. A D gene is named only where the DNA matches it firmly. Size tells how often a clone was seen (once, few, many) or the class of an expanded clone, and some rows leave it out.

>NA|NA|TRBJ1-4|15|TRBV6-5
CASSYFGQGWEKLFF
TGTGCCAGCAGTTACTTTGGCCAGGGGTGGGAAAAACTGTTTTTT
>TRBD1|NA|TRBJ1-4|13|TRBV5-1
CASRDRVREKLFF
TGCGCCAGCAGGGACAGGGTGCGAGAAAAACTGTTTTTT
>NA|once|TRBJ1-2|12|TRBV30
CAWSTGDYGYTF
TGTGCCTGGAGTACGGGAGACTATGGCTACACCTTC
>TRBD2|NA|TRBJ2-5|16|TRBV5-8
CASSRGLAGAQETQYF
TGTGCCAGCAGCCGGGGACTAGCGGGAGCCCAAGAGACCCAGTACTTC
>NA|NA|TRBJ1-6|15|TRBV5-4
CASSPGGHYNSPLHF
TGTGCCAGCAGCCCGGGGGGACACTATAATTCACCCCTCCACTTT
>TRBD1|NA|TRBJ1-4|14|TRBV2
CASIEGQGIEKLFF
TGTGCCAGCATCGAGGGACAGGGGATTGAAAAACTGTTTTTT
>NA|NA|TRBJ2-1|12|TRBV12-3/TRBV12-4
CASSLEHNEQFF
TGTGCCAGCAGTTTGGAGCACAATGAGCAGTTCTTC
>NA|few|TRBJ1-6|12|TRBV30
CAWKQVNSPLHF
TGTGCCTGGAAACAGGTCAATTCACCCCTCCACTTT
>TRBD1|NA|TRBJ1-4|16|TRBV9
CASSVVPGQGVEKLFF
TGTGCCAGCAGCGTAGTACCGGGACAGGGGGTTGAAAAACTGTTTTTT
>TRBD2|NA|TRBJ2-3|15|TRBV20-1
CSASGTSGRRVGQYF
TGCAGTGCTAGTGGGACTAGCGGGAGGAGGGTGGGGCAGTATTTT
>NA|NA|TRBJ1-1|15|TRBV5-1
CASSLAYGGNTEAFF
TGCGCCAGCAGCTTGGCGTACGGGGGGAACACTGAAGCTTTCTTT
>TRBD1|NA|TRBJ1-2|13|TRBV12-3/TRBV12-4
CASRRQGGYGYTF
TGTGCCAGCAGGAGACAGGGGGGCTATGGCTACACCTTC
>TRBD2|NA|TRBJ2-1|18|TRBV15
CATSRDHLAGGPWNEQFF
TGTGCCACCAGCAGAGATCACCTAGCGGGGGGGCCTTGGAATGAGCAGTTCTTC